A single sample is the source of the 26 T cell receptor beta chains below, sequenced in a study of blood T cells in healthy people across ages (dated by TCRdb to about 2015). Libraries were made using 5' RACE. The reads were generated on an Illumina HiSeq 2500. The second PCR ran for roughly 7 to 12 cycles and used a J-beta primer mix along with a sample-barcoded 5' primer. Through fastp at Q25 and MiXCR, TCRdb rebuilt clones from the public reads, retaining in-frame beta chains. When rows share a CDR3 protein, they turn into one entry using the most common DNA and genes. The table for this sample lists roughly 1,000,000 distinct CDR3 sequences; less than 25% of them were counted only once. The ten top clones hold about 0.8% of the sample. These data also formed part of another study, on T cells of mothers and their children.

Sequenced: blood. Receptors were obtained from a girl under 10 years old in good health.

In this sample, this clonotype turned up a few times. V and J are TRBV5-1 and TRBJ2-5; 7 positions match TRBD1. Losses at the gene ends were 4 bases for V and 0 bases for J; bases not matched to a gene: 6. In germline, CDR1 is SGHRS, CDR2 YFSETQ. The CDR3 is 15 residues long. CDR3 DNA sequence: TGCGCCAGCAGCAACGTGCAGGGGGACCAAGAGACCCAGTACTTC. Residues: CASSNVQGDQETQYF. Looking up the rest from reference TRBV5-1 and TRBJ2-5 gives the full variable domain: KAGVTQTPRYLIKTRGQQVTLSCSPISGHRSVSWYQQTPGQGLQFLFEYFSETQRNKGNFPGRFSGRQFSNSRSEMNVSTLELGDSALYLCASSNVQGDQETQYFGPGTRLLVL.

This clonotype has only a few counts. The DNA of the CDR3 is TGTGCCAGCAGCTTAGTGCTAGCGAAGTACAATGAGCAGTTCTTC. Translated: CASSLVLAKYNEQFF. The chain is built from TRBV7-9 and TRBJ2-1; weak D call: TRBD2 (6 bases). Trimming took 1 base from V and 4 from J, leaving 11 bases between them. There are 15 residues in the CDR3. CDR1 is SEHNR and CDR2 is FQNEAQ in the germline V gene (reference sequence). Filled out from reference TRBV7-9 and TRBJ2-1, the complete variable domain reads DTGVSQNPRHKITKRGQNVTFRCDPISEHNRLYWYRQTLGQGPEFLTYFQNEAQLEKSRLLSDRFSAERPKGSFSTLEIQRTEQGDSAMYLCASSLVLAKYNEQFFGPGTRLTVL.

This clonotype appeared a single time. This chain uses TRBV5-6 with TRBJ1-2; D call uncertain. Germline V gene lookup returns CDR1 SGHDT and CDR2 YYEEEE. The germline V and J ends were trimmed by 3 bases and 6 bases, with 6 bases remaining between them. CDR3 length: 11 residues. The CDR3 DNA sequence: TGTGCCAGCAGCTACGACAATGGCTACACCTTC. It translates to CASSYDNGYTF.

This chain uses TRBV7-2 with TRBJ2-4; possible D gene TRBD1, 6 bases. The V and J ends lost 3 bases and 11 bases respectively, with 11 bases between them. The CDR3 length is 12 residues. Per the germline V gene, CDR1 is SGHTA and CDR2 is FQGNSA. The CDR3 nucleotides read TGTGCCAGCAGCTTGAGGGACACCCTTCAGTACTTC. It specifies CASSLRDTLQYF.

A word on this clonotype: At one end the junction does not follow the germline gene, possibly because of a read error. V is TRBV14 and J is TRBJ2-7; 10 bases match TRBD2. Looked up from germline, CDR1 is SGHDN and CDR2 is FVKESK. This CDR3 region has 16 residues. The CDR3 region has the DNA TGTGCCAGCAGCCAACAAGGACTAGCGGCGGCCTACGGGCAGTACTTC. This codes for CASSQQGLAAAYGQYF.

This clonotype was counted a few times. This sequence joins TRBV4-1 and TRBJ2-7, with D unresolved. With 4 bases removed from V and 6 bases from J, the gap between germline ends came to 19 bases. This CDR3 spans 15 amino acids. Per germline, CDR1 MGHRA and CDR2 YSYEKL. CDR3 in amino acids: CASSPGSQARGEQYF. The CDR3 coding sequence is TGCGCCAGCAGCCCCGGGTCTCAAGCCAGAGGCGAGCAGTACTTC.

The J gene is TRBJ1-5, the V gene TRBV6-1; a possible D gene is TRBD1 (6 bases). Looked up from germline, CDR1 is MNHNS and CDR2 is SASEGT. CDR3 length: 15 amino acids. V was trimmed by 7 bases and J by 1 base, leaving 14 bases between them. The chain's CDR3 is CASNQAGASNQPQHF. The CDR3 nucleotides read TGTGCCAGCAATCAGGCGGGGGCGAGCAATCAGCCCCAGCATTTT.

This clonotype was counted only a few times. The chain joins TRBV6-6 to TRBJ1-6; D may be TRBD1 (6 bases). CDR3 size: 14 residues. Deletions cut 2 bases from V and 10 bases from J, with 12 bases between. Germline loops: CDR1 MNHNY, CDR2 SVGAGI (reference sequence). Here the CDR3 DNA reads TGTGCCAGCAGTTACCCCGGGACACTATCACCCCTCCACTTT. This codes for CASSYPGTLSPLHF.

This clonotype was observed a handful of times. The CDR3 DNA sequence: TGCGCCAGCAGGTGGGGACTAGCGGGAACATACAATGAGCAGTTCTTC. As protein: CASRWGLAGTYNEQFF. The V and J genes are TRBV4-1 and TRBJ2-1, with TRBD2 matching over 13 bases. Germline CDR1 MGHRA, CDR2 YSYEKL. V dropped 6 bases and J dropped 4; count of bases not matched to a gene: 6. The CDR3 is 16 residues long.

The chain is built from TRBV28 and TRBJ2-7; 9 nucleotides match TRBD1. V dropped 5 bases and J dropped 3; count of bases not matched to a gene: 11. Germline values: CDR1 MDHEN, CDR2 SYDVKM. The CDR3 loop spans 16 amino acids. The CDR3 sequence is CASSTAARTGDYEQYF. CDR3 bases: TGTGCCAGCAGTACGGCCGCTCGGACAGGGGACTACGAGCAGTACTTC.

The chain combines TRBV12-3 or TRBV12-4 with TRBJ1-2; 8 bases match TRBD1. The CDR3 loop spans 13 amino acids. Trimming at V came to 7 bases and at J to 8 bases, leaving 9 bases not matched to a gene. The DNA for the CDR3 is TGTGCCAGCACCCCGACAGGGGTCGGCGGCTACACCTTC. It is translated as CASTPTGVGGYTF.

In this sample, this clonotype turned up a few times. This chain connects TRBV4-2 to TRBJ1-2; no clear D. This CDR3 spans 14 amino acids. V was pared by 2 bases and J by 4 bases, with 11 bases between. CDR1 is LGHNA and CDR2 is YNFKEQ in the germline V gene. CDR3 amino acids: CASSQLSGGYGYTF. CDR3 bases: TGTGCCAGCAGCCAACTGTCAGGCGGCTATGGCTACACCTTC.

This clonotype was observed a handful of times. The gene calls are TRBV15 and TRBJ1-1; D gene uncertain. The CDR3 is 13 residues long. With 7 bases removed from V and 0 bases from J, the gap between germline ends came to 9 bases. Germline CDR1 is LNHNV and CDR2 is YYDKDF (reference sequence). The CDR3 region has the DNA TGTGCCACCACCTTCGAGATGAACACTGAAGCTTTCTTT. Translation gives CATTFEMNTEAFF.

This clonotype has a handful of counts. The gene calls are TRBV4-3 and TRBJ1-1, with 7 bases matching TRBD1. Germline assignment: CDR1 LGHNA and CDR2 YSLEER. The CDR3 runs 14 residues. Germline trimming cut 0 bases from V and 5 bases from J; bases unmatched to any gene: 3. The CDR3 DNA reads TGCGCCAGCAGCCAAGACAGGGGGGAGACTGAAGCTTTCTTT. This encodes CASSQDRGETEAFF.

A note on this clonotype: One end of the junction does not line up with germline, which may come from a read error. This chain joins TRBV25-1 and TRBJ2-1; 8 bases agree with TRBD2. The CDR3 totals 16 residues. The germline V gene encodes CDR1 MGHDK and CDR2 SYGVNS. Here the CDR3 DNA reads TGTGCCGGCAGTGTTGGGGGGCGGGGGGACTACAATGAGCAGTTCTTC. Translation gives CAGSVGGRGDYNEQFF.

The V call is TRBV4-1, the J call TRBJ2-7; 11 positions match TRBD2. Germline assignment: CDR1 MGHRA and CDR2 YSYEKL. The CDR3 totals 16 residues. V lost 3 bases and J lost 6; bases outside the gene matches: 10. CDR3 sequence: CASSHYGTSGLFEQYF. The CDR3 DNA reads as TGCGCCAGCAGCCACTACGGGACTAGCGGTTTATTCGAGCAGTACTTC.

V is TRBV4-1 and J is TRBJ2-5, with D possibly being TRBD1 (6 bases). The CDR3 length is 15 residues. The germline V and J ends were trimmed by 2 bases and 2 bases, with 12 bases remaining between them. The germline CDR1 and CDR2 sequences are MGHRA and YSYEKL. The CDR3 DNA reads TGCGCCAGCAGCCAACAGGGGTCGCGACAAGAGACCCAGTACTTC. It yields the protein CASSQQGSRQETQYF.

This clonotype was seen at least ten times. V and J are TRBV5-5 and TRBJ2-7, with 7 bases lining up with TRBD1. Looked up from germline, CDR1 is SGHKS and CDR2 is YYEKEE (reference sequence). The V and J ends lost 2 bases and 3 bases, in that order; junction bases with no gene match: 5. This CDR3 has 14 residues. The CDR3, as DNA: TGTGCCAGCAGCTTAGGGGGCTTGAACTACGAGCAGTACTTC. This encodes CASSLGGLNYEQYF.

This clonotype has more than one count but fewer than ten. This rearrangement joins TRBV7-9 to TRBJ1-2; TRBD1 agrees at 9 bases. CDR3 size: 14 residues. In germline, CDR1 is SEHNR, CDR2 FQNEAQ (reference sequence). Germline trimming cut 6 bases from V and 8 bases from J; bases unmatched to any gene: 10. CDR3 DNA sequence: TGTGCCAGCAGTCCACTCCGGGACAGGGTGGGCTACACCTTC. This encodes CASSPLRDRVGYTF.

This clonotype has ten or more counts. The V call is TRBV6-2 or TRBV6-3, the J call TRBJ2-7, with TRBD1 as a possible D gene (5 bases). This CDR3 is 13 amino acids long. Germline V lookup: CDR1 MNHEY, CDR2 SVGEGT. V lost 0 bases and J 4 bases, leaving 7 bases between the germline ends. CDR3 in amino acids: CASSYSKGYEQYF. The CDR3 coding sequence is TGTGCCAGCAGTTACTCGAAGGGGTACGAGCAGTACTTC.

The rearrangement joins TRBV28 to TRBJ2-7, with no clear D. The ends were cut back, 5 bases at V and 3 bases at J, with 14 bases in the middle. The CDR3 is 14 residues long. The germline CDR1 and CDR2 sequences are MDHEN and SYDVKM. The CDR3 spells CASSTFTNLYEQYF. The CDR3, as DNA: TGTGCCAGCAGTACCTTCACCAACCTCTACGAGCAGTACTTC.

This clonotype was counted only a few times. CDR3 region: CASSFRPGTRAYEQYF. CDR3 DNA: TGTGCCAGCAGTTTTCGGCCCGGGACACGAGCCTACGAGCAGTACTTC. The chain combines TRBV12-3 or TRBV12-4 with TRBJ2-7; TRBD1 might be the D (6 bases). Deletions cut 3 bases from V and 2 bases from J, with 17 bases between. This CDR3 spans 16 amino acids.

This chain joins TRBV7-2 and TRBJ2-7; no clear D. The ends were cut back, 4 bases at V and 5 bases at J, with 6 bases in the middle. This CDR3 is built from 11 residues. Germline CDR1 SGHTA, CDR2 FQGNSA. CDR3 sequence (DNA): TGTGCCAGCAGCTACCGACACGAGCAGTACTTC. Translation: CASSYRHEQYF.

This clonotype occurred a few times. The CDR3 sequence is CSQVRVSTDTQYF. Here the CDR3 DNA reads TGCAGCCAAGTCCGGGTATCCACAGATACGCAGTATTTT. The chain links TRBV29-1 to TRBJ2-3; D is unclear. The CDR3 contains 13 residues. Looked up from germline, CDR1 is SQVTM and CDR2 is ANQGSEA. Trimming took 8 bases from V and 2 from J, leaving 14 bases between them.

The chain has TRBV5-6 and TRBJ2-5, with D possibly TRBD1 on 5 matching bases. V lost 3 bases and J lost 0, with 12 bases in between. The CDR3 loop spans 15 amino acids. Germline CDR1 is SGHDT and CDR2 is YYEEEE. The CDR3 spells CASSSVGEYQETQYF. CDR3 bases: TGTGCCAGCAGCTCGGTAGGGGAATACCAAGAGACCCAGTACTTC.

The chain joins TRBV5-1 to TRBJ2-5; D ambiguous. The tail of the sequence fits TRBJ2-1 better, so the J call may be wrong. The CDR3 totals 15 residues. Germline CDR1 reads SGHRS; CDR2 reads YFSETQ. The CDR3 loop reads CASSLGGILSSEQFF. The DNA for the CDR3 is TGCGCCAGCAGCTTGGGCGGTATCCTAAGCAGTGAGCAGTTCTTC.